This TCR beta chain came from a study of naive and memory T cell subsets. Study-wide findings and caveats: In naive cells, over 90% of TCR sequences were seen only once. In CD4 and CD8 cells, diversity dropped from naive through EMRA.

Germline CDR1 SGHTA, CDR2 FQGNSA. The CDR3 extends over 13 amino acids. V shed 5 bases and J shed 8 bases, with 13 bases lying between them. This clonotype was detected only a few times. Its target is unknown. An equimolar mix of two oligonucleotides served as the beta constant-region primer for TRBC1 and TRBC2. TCRdb called the UMI-ligation and nested PCR reads again in MiXCR, with one record for every CDR3 protein. The table includes approximately 89,000 distinct CDR3 sequences, about 7% detected once. This chain uses TRBV7-2 with TRBJ2-1; D not resolved. Sequenced sample: central memory CD4+ T cells from blood. The source is a human donor in good health. In DNA, the CDR3 is TGTGCCAGCAGCACCTCCCCCGGCCATGAGCAGTTCTTC. It is translated as CASSTSPGHEQFF.